This T cell receptor beta chain derives from a study of T cell clonality in common variable immunodeficiency. Overall study results and limits: Common variable immunodeficiency TCR beta sequences reportedly had fewer deletions and N-nucleotide insertions.

CVID and control samples used equivalent genomic DNA input. Method: immunoSEQ multiplex PCR; TCRdb's copy keeps in-frame clones and lacks some. This sample comprises about 32,000 clones, none seen once only. The CDR3 extends over 14 amino acids. After removal of 4 bases from V and 9 bases from J, the junction contained 7 bases not matched to a gene. Germline V gene data show CDR1 as SGHRS and CDR2 as YFSETQ. This clone was observed many times. Antigen unknown. Read coverage stops 3 residues before the CDR3 terminus; the germline J gene supplies the remainder. The TCR sequence derives from a person aged 18 to 70 in good health. This chain joins TRBV5-1 and TRBJ1-6; 7 bases map to TRBD1. The sequenced sample consisted of peripheral blood mononuclear cells. This CDR3 is CASSQGVVGSPLHF. The sequenced part of the CDR3 DNA is TGCGCCAGCAGCCAGGGGGTTGTGGGTTCACCC.